One T cell receptor beta chain is described in this entry. Antigen: not known. At one of its ends the junction is not consistent with the germline gene, which may arise from a read error. TCRdb re-called the PCR reads with MiXCR, one entry per CDR3 protein. This sample yields about 630,000 distinct CDR3 sequences, of which roughly 27% are seen a single time; 0.78% belongs to the top ten. Sorting captured naive CD8 T cells as CD8+CD4-CCR7+CD45RA+. Germline V lookup: CDR1 SGHVS, CDR2 FNYEAQ. The CDR3 has 16 amino acids. The data originate from a study of molecular identifiers for immune sequencing clone quantification. The overall study: The replicate experiment used RNA from approximately 20,000 or 100,000 naive CD8 cells. This RNA was split into five aliquots, and four of them were sequenced. Regarding the study as a whole: Jurkat TCR RNA from one cell was spiked into more than 800,000 naive cells, and it was reportedly detectable there.

V and J are TRBV7-6 and TRBJ1-5; 7 nucleotides match TRBD1. The clonotype was recovered from a human donor in good health. Some libraries in this study had Jurkat cell RNA spiked in. Material for sequencing was naive CD8+ T cells from blood, with Jurkat cell RNA spiked in. As to subset: FACS-sorted CD8+CD4-CCR7+CD45RA+ naive T cells. The CDR3 sequence: CACSLAAAGGNQPQHF. CDR3 coding DNA: TGTGCCTGCAGCTTAGCTGCGGCAGGGGGAAATCAGCCCCAGCATTTT.